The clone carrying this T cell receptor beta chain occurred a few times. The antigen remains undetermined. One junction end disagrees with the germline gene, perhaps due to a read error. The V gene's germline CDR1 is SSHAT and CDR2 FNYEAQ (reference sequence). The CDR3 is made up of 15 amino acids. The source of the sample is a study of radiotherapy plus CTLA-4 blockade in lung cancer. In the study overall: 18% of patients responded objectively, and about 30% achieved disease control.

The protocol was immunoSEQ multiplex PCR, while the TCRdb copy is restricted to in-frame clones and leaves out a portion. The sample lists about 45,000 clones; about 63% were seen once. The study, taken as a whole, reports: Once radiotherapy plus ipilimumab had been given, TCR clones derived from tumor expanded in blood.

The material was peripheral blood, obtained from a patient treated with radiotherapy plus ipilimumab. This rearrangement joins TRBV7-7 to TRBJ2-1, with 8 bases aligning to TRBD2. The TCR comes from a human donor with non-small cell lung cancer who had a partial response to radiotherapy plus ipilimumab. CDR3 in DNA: TGTGCTAGCAGTGATTCCCGGGAGGGCCGGAATGAGCAGTTCTTC. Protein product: CASSDSREGRNEQFF.